Listed here are 8 T cell receptor beta chains from one sample, sequenced in a study of cytomegalovirus exposure and HLA in healthy donors. The study ran its PCR with 60 Vbeta and 13 Jbeta primers. Here immunoSEQ multiplex PCR was the method, and the copy in TCRdb shows in-frame clones only, minus some. The repertoire holds over 130,000 clones, roughly three fifths seen once, with roughly 6% in the top ten. Specimen: PBMCs. The receptors here all came from a woman in her sixties or seventies in good health and CMV-seronegative.

This clone was observed a few times. V usage is TRBV11-2 and J usage is TRBJ2-7; 8 bases fit TRBD1. This CDR3 comprises 13 residues. The ends lost 1 base at V and 13 bases at J; junction bases unmatched: 9. Germline V lookup: CDR1 SGHAT, CDR2 FQNNGV. For the CDR3, the DNA is TGTGCCAGCAGCTTAGCCCCTGTAGGACAGGGCTACTTC. Amino acids: CASSLAPVGQGYF. The full variable domain, its missing parts supplied by reference TRBV11-2 and TRBJ2-7, is EAGVAQSPRYKIIEKRQSVAFWCNPISGHATLYWYQQILGQGPKLLIQFQNNGVVDDSQLPKDRFSAERLKGVDSTLKIQPAKLEDSAVYLCASSLAPVGQGYFGPGTRLTVT.

This clone was observed a handful of times. J is TRBJ2-5 and V is TRBV27, with 12 bases matching TRBD2. The CDR3 totals 15 residues. The germline V gene encodes CDR1 MNHEY and CDR2 SMNVEV (reference sequence). J was trimmed by 4 bases and V by 2 bases; bases with no gene match: 2. The CDR3 DNA sequence: TGTGCCAGCAGTTTAGGGGGACTAGCGGGAGAGACCCAGTACTTC. Its protein product is CASSLGGLAGETQYF.

About this clone: This same CDR3 is encoded by further DNA sequences in the sample. The chain combines TRBV7-2 with TRBJ2-3, with 7 bases fitting TRBD2. The germline gives CDR1 SGHTA, CDR2 FQGNSA. V was clipped by 3 bases and J by 1 base; unmatched bases: 4. The CDR3 is 15 amino acids. This CDR3 is CASSLVLAGTDTQYF. CDR3 nucleotide sequence: TGTGCCAGCAGCTTGGTCCTAGCGGGCACAGATACGCAGTATTTT.

This clone was seen a single time. The J gene is TRBJ2-7, the V gene TRBV28; TRBD1 might be the D (5 bases). This CDR3 has 15 amino acids. Per the germline V gene, CDR1 is MDHEN and CDR2 is SYDVKM. Trimming took off 5 bases at V and 1 base at J, with 15 bases between the two ends. The CDR3 reads CASSALDTPSYEQYF. DNA of the CDR3: TGTGCCAGCAGTGCTCTGGACACCCCTTCCTACGAGCAGTACTTC.

The V call is TRBV19, the J call TRBJ1-2; D is undetermined. The germline V and J ends were trimmed by 3 bases and 8 bases, with 16 bases remaining between them. The germline gives CDR1 LNHDA, CDR2 SQIVND (reference sequence). This CDR3 spans 14 amino acids. The CDR3 region is CASSIGTGDRGYTF. DNA for the CDR3: TGTGCCAGTAGTATCGGCACCGGGGATCGGGGCTACACCTTC.

The chain is built from TRBV7-2 and TRBJ2-1; 10 bases line up with TRBD2. J lost 6 bases, V lost 5 bases, and 13 bases had no gene match. Germline CDR1 SGHTA, CDR2 FQGNSA. The CDR3 loop spans 17 amino acids. In DNA form, the CDR3 reads TGTGCCAGCAGCCCCCAATTACAGCGGGGGGGCCGCAATGAGCAGTTCTTC. It translates to CASSPQLQRGGRNEQFF.

The chain is built from TRBV13 and TRBJ1-2, with TRBD1 identical over 7 bases. V shed 0 bases, J shed 12 bases, and the junction held 7 bases outside the gene matches. Germline lookup yields CDR1 PRHDT and CDR2 FYEKMQ (reference sequence). The length of the CDR3 is 13 residues. CDR3 nucleotides: TGTGCCAGCAGCTTAGGCTGGGACAGCAGTCACACCTTC. It translates to CASSLGWDSSHTF.

This sequence joins TRBV2 and TRBJ2-1; 15 bases line up with TRBD2. The V segment lost 6 bases and the J segment 6 bases; nucleotides outside the gene matches: 3. CDR1 is SNHLY and CDR2 is FYNNEI in the germline V gene. This CDR3 comprises 15 residues. CDR3 amino acids: CASRGLAGGTNEQFF. In DNA form, the CDR3 reads TGTGCCAGCAGAGGACTAGCGGGAGGGACCAATGAGCAGTTCTTC. The full variable domain, its missing parts supplied by reference TRBV2 and TRBJ2-1, is EPEVTQTPSHQVTQMGQEVILRCVPISNHLYFYWYRQILGQKVEFLVSFYNNEISEKSEIFDDQFSVERPDGSNFTLKIRSTKLEDSAMYFCASRGLAGGTNEQFFGPGTRLTVL.